Sequencing of this TCR beta chain was carried out in a study of control samples from healthy donors and cancer patients (dated by TCRdb to about 2020). Notes on this clone: Its antigen is unknown. Nothing much larger sits one base from this clone, and base qualities are not available.

Including cysteine and phenylalanine, the CDR3 has 15 amino acids. Only the CDR3 DNA stays, 45 bases, in frame from base 1. Trimming removed 2 bases from V and 4 bases from J, leaving 14 bases between the germline ends. CDR1 and CDR2 are read off the germline V gene as MNHEY and SVGEGT. Library preparation used the immunoSEQ multiplex PCR assay. TCRdb limited this immuneACCESS table to in-frame rearrangements with V and J called. A share of clones is missing; checked studies link under half to unresolved V genes, and the rest is unexplained. The sample contains approximately 120,000 clones, about 90% of them found a single time. Around 2% of the sample belongs to the ten largest clones.

Sample: blood. The chain is assembled from TRBV6-2 or TRBV6-3 and TRBJ2-5; TRBD1 is a possible D gene, resting on 6 matching bases. The receptor's source is a man younger than 35 in good health. The CDR3 protein is CASSYGSGEIETQYF. The DNA reads TGTGCCAGCAGTTACGGTTCAGGGGAAATAGAGACCCAGTACTTC.